Shown below are 3 T cell receptor beta chains from a single sample sequenced in a study of T cell repertoires in cytomegalovirus infection. Their recognized antigens are unknown. From the reads, TCRdb called clonotypes with MiXCR, one entry per CDR3 protein. The data contain some 900,000 distinct CDR3 sequences, around a third of them singletons. Sequencing used cultured CD8+ T cells from PBMCs, obtained from culture after CMV antigen stimulation. The receptor source for this set is a human donor in good health (CMV status not recorded). Some clones in this sample may be carry-over from other donors' samples.

V usage is TRBV20-1 and J usage is TRBJ2-7, with unresolved D. Trimming removed 3 bases at V and 5 bases at J, with 17 bases between. Germline CDR1 and CDR2: DFQATT and SNEGSKA (reference sequence). The length of the CDR3 is 14 residues. The CDR3 nucleotides are TGCAGTGCTAGCAAGGGTAACGTCGGCGACGAGCAGTACGTC. Translated, it gives CSASKGNVGDEQYV.

This clonotype was found a few times. The chain is built from TRBV7-9 and TRBJ2-1, with 14 positions matching TRBD2. With V trimmed by 10 bases and J by 7 bases, 6 bases remained unmatched. The CDR3 runs 14 residues. Per germline, CDR1 SEHNR and CDR2 FQNEAQ (reference sequence). The CDR3 loop is CATQTSGGANEQFF. The CDR3 region has the DNA TGTGCCACCCAGACTAGCGGGGGGGCAAATGAGCAGTTCTTC.

This clonotype turned up a few times. The chain carries TRBV6-1 and TRBJ1-4, with 7 bases identical to TRBD1. The CDR3 covers 14 residues. V shed 6 bases, J shed 4 bases, and the junction held 5 bases outside the gene matches. Germline CDR1 MNHNS, CDR2 SASEGT. The CDR3 sequence is CASRTGMDNEKLFF. CDR3 coding DNA: TGTGCCAGCAGGACAGGGATGGATAATGAAAAACTGTTTTTT.